Listed here are 22 T cell receptor beta chains from one sample, sequenced in a study of T-cell reconstitution after alpha-beta-depleted transplantation in children. Unique molecular identifiers were built into the TCRbeta library. Each CDR3 protein gets one entry after TCRdb re-called the PCR reads with MiXCR. The sample has some 400,000 distinct CDR3 sequences; just over 20% are singletons. The sample here was PBMCs from the stem cell graft donor, taken from the stem cell graft. Receptors originate from a human donor who donated a stem cell graft to a child with acute myeloid leukemia.

This clonotype was seen a few times. The genes are TRBV6-1 and TRBJ2-1; TRBD1 matches at 7 bases. Trimming cost V 5 bases and J 10 bases; bases outside gene matches: 11. Germline V gene sequence: CDR1 MNHNS, CDR2 SASEGT. CDR3 size: 14 residues. The CDR3 reads CASSKQGQDGEQFF. The CDR3 bases are TGTGCCAGCAGTAAGCAAGGACAGGACGGCGAGCAGTTCTTC.

This clonotype turned up a few times. The rearrangement joins TRBV12-3 or TRBV12-4 to TRBJ2-7, with D maybe TRBD1 (5 bases). This CDR3 is 13 amino acids long. Trimming removed 5 bases from V and 6 bases from J, with 14 bases in between. CDR3 coding DNA: TGTGCCAGCAGTCTCGGGCCACAGGTCGAGCAGTACTTC. Encoded protein: CASSLGPQVEQYF.

Only a few counts were recorded for this clonotype. The genes are TRBV20-1 and TRBJ2-1; 7 positions match TRBD1. Germline CDR1 is DFQATT and CDR2 is SNEGSKA (reference sequence). The CDR3 is 14 residues long. The V gene end was trimmed by 3 bases and the J gene end by 4 bases; junction bases not matched to a gene: 6. The CDR3 DNA follows: TGCAGTGCTAGTACAGGGGCCCATTACAATGAGCAGTTCTTC. It codes for CSASTGAHYNEQFF.

The rearrangement joins TRBV7-3 to TRBJ2-2; a weak D match, TRBD1 (5 bases). This CDR3 spans 15 amino acids. V gave up 5 bases and J gave up 1 base, with 11 bases separating them. Looked up from germline, CDR1 is SGHTA and CDR2 is FQGTGA. In DNA, the CDR3 is TGTGCCAGCAGCCTAGGGGCCATGAACACCGGGGAGCTGTTTTTT. Protein product: CASSLGAMNTGELFF.

Ten or more counts support this clonotype. The chain carries TRBV29-1 and TRBJ2-2; D gene unclear. This CDR3 contains 10 residues. From germline, CDR1 is SQVTM and CDR2 ANQGSEA. V was clipped by 3 bases and J by 5 bases, with 1 base between them. The CDR3 loop reads CSVETGELFF. DNA of the CDR3: TGCAGCGTTGAGACCGGGGAGCTGTTTTTT.

This chain uses TRBV20-1 with TRBJ2-1; 7 nucleotides line up with TRBD1. Germline CDR1 is DFQATT and CDR2 is SNEGSKA (reference sequence). The CDR3 runs 14 residues. V lost 5 bases to trimming and J lost 4 bases; unmatched junction nucleotides: 8. The CDR3 loop reads CSAGTRDRYNEQFF. In DNA form, the CDR3 reads TGCAGTGCTGGAACCCGGGACAGATACAATGAGCAGTTCTTC.

This chain connects TRBV6-1 to TRBJ1-2; 7 bases are shared with TRBD1. The trim removed 2 bases at V and 7 bases at J, leaving 4 bases unmatched. CDR3 length: 13 amino acids. The germline V gene has CDR1 MNHNS and CDR2 SASEGT. The CDR3 region is CASSETGAPGYTF. The CDR3, as DNA: TGTGCCAGCAGTGAAACAGGGGCACCTGGCTACACCTTC.

This chain joins TRBV12-3 or TRBV12-4 and TRBJ2-7; perhaps TRBD1 as D (5 bases). CDR3 length: 13 amino acids. Trimming pared 2 bases from V and 3 bases from J, leaving 8 bases between. This CDR3 reads CASSLTGRYEQYF. The DNA of the CDR3 is TGTGCCAGCAGTTTAACAGGCCGCTACGAGCAGTACTTC.

The chain links TRBV12-3 or TRBV12-4 to TRBJ1-5; D is ambiguous. The V gene lost 4 bases and the J gene lost 7 bases, with 11 bases spanning the gap. The CDR3 sequence is 13 residues long. DNA of the CDR3: TGTGCCAGCAGTTCCACCCTGGGACAGCCCCAGCATTTT. Its translation: CASSSTLGQPQHF.

V is TRBV3-1 and J is TRBJ2-5; D might be TRBD2 (6 bases). Germline CDR1 is LGHDT and CDR2 is YNNKEL (reference sequence). Trimming removed 1 base from V and 1 base from J, with 10 bases in between. The CDR3 contains 15 residues. CDR3 sequence (DNA): TGTGCCAGCAGCCAAGGGCTAGCGATCCAAGAGACCCAGTACTTC. As protein: CASSQGLAIQETQYF.

The chain couples TRBV29-1 to TRBJ2-7; D is perhaps TRBD1 (6 bases). Germline assignment: CDR1 SQVTM and CDR2 ANQGSEA. With 5 bases removed from V and 2 bases from J, the gap between germline ends came to 13 bases. CDR3 length: 13 residues. DNA of the CDR3: TGCAGCGTTAGATCAGGGGCCCCCTACGAGCAGTACTTC. It specifies CSVRSGAPYEQYF.

The rearrangement links TRBV5-1 to TRBJ2-7; 9 nucleotides align to TRBD2. The CDR3 runs to 16 residues. V was clipped by 4 bases and J by 0 bases; unmatched bases: 8. CDR1 and CDR2 (germline): SGHRS, YFSETQ. CDR3 in amino acids: CASSPSGREGSYEQYF. CDR3 bases: TGCGCCAGCAGCCCCTCCGGGCGGGAGGGCTCCTACGAGCAGTACTTC. Based on the CDR3 plus reference TRBV5-1 and TRBJ2-7, the full variable domain is KAGVTQTPRYLIKTRGQQVTLSCSPISGHRSVSWYQQTPGQGLQFLFEYFSETQRNKGNFPGRFSGRQFSNSRSEMNVSTLELGDSALYLCASSPSGREGSYEQYFGPGTRLTVT.

This clonotype showed up many times. J is TRBJ2-1 and V is TRBV5-6; D may correspond to TRBD1 or TRBD2 (5 bases each). V lost 5 bases to trimming and J lost 10 bases, with 13 bases between them. CDR3 length: 12 amino acids. Per germline, CDR1 SGHDT and CDR2 YYEEEE. CDR3 amino acids: CASSYSWGEQFF. The CDR3 bases are TGTGCCAGCAGTTACAGCTGGGGGGAGCAGTTCTTC.

This sequence joins TRBV30 and TRBJ2-1, with D uncertain. Trimming cost V 2 bases and J 0 bases, with 5 bases left between them. Germline loops: CDR1 GTSNPN, CDR2 SVGIG (reference sequence). The CDR3 has 13 residues. CDR3 coding DNA: TGTGCCTGGAGTTTCGGCTCCTACAATGAGCAGTTCTTC. Its translation is CAWSFGSYNEQFF.

At least ten counts were recorded for this clonotype. The chain combines TRBV20-1 with TRBJ2-7; D is undetermined. CDR1 DFQATT and CDR2 SNEGSKA come from the germline V gene (reference sequence). The ends were cut back, 0 bases at V and 1 base at J, with 1 base in the middle. The CDR3 covers 11 residues. CDR3 protein: CSARDSYEQYF. DNA for the CDR3: TGCAGTGCTAGAGATTCCTACGAGCAGTACTTC.

In this sample, this clonotype turned up a few times. This rearrangement joins TRBV7-9 to TRBJ1-5; the D is unclear. This CDR3 region has 14 residues. The V gene lost 6 bases and the J gene lost 5 bases, with 14 bases spanning the gap. CDR1 and CDR2 from the germline V gene are SEHNR and FQNEAQ (reference sequence). CDR3 in amino acids: CASSSGIADQPQHF. CDR3 nucleotides: TGTGCCAGCAGTTCTGGGATAGCAGATCAGCCCCAGCATTTT.

This clonotype has only a few counts. The V gene is TRBV12-3 or TRBV12-4, the J gene TRBJ2-7; possible D gene TRBD1, 6 bases. The CDR3 runs 14 residues. Trimming removed 7 bases from V and 4 bases from J, with 17 bases in between. The CDR3 bases are TGTGCCAGCAACAACAGGGCCCCGGGGTACGAGCAGTACTTC. This codes for CASNNRAPGYEQYF.

Many counts were recorded for this clonotype. This rearrangement joins TRBV6-5 to TRBJ1-1, with 8 bases matching TRBD1. The ends lost 8 bases at V and 4 bases at J; junction bases unmatched: 15. Germline V gives CDR1 MNHEY, CDR2 SVGAGI. The CDR3 spans 16 residues. The CDR3 sequence is CASRSDHRTGTTEAFF. In DNA, the CDR3 is TGTGCCAGCCGGTCAGATCATCGGACAGGGACCACTGAAGCTTTCTTT.

This clonotype was detected a few times. V usage is TRBV6-1 and J usage is TRBJ2-1; a possible D gene is TRBD2 (7 bases). The ends were cut back, 6 bases at V and 1 base at J, with 19 bases in the middle. There are 17 residues in the CDR3. Germline CDR1 reads MNHNS; CDR2 reads SASEGT. The CDR3 sequence is CASSPSRGEGSYNEQFF. CDR3 in DNA: TGTGCCAGCAGCCCCTCTAGGGGGGAGGGGTCCTACAATGAGCAGTTCTTC.

The chain recombines TRBV28 with TRBJ2-7; D not resolved. CDR3 length: 15 amino acids. V lost 3 bases and J lost 0, with 12 bases in between. Germline CDR1 and CDR2: MDHEN and SYDVKM. The CDR3 protein is CASSFIRVRSYEQYF. Written as DNA, the CDR3 is TGTGCCAGCAGTTTTATCCGGGTTCGCTCCTACGAGCAGTACTTC.

This clonotype was seen a few times. The gene calls are TRBV6-4 and TRBJ2-3; D call uncertain. Trimming cost V 3 bases and J 1 base, with 11 bases left between them. Per the germline V gene, CDR1 is MRHNA and CDR2 is SNTAGT. The CDR3 has 15 residues. CDR3 protein: CASSDVGSGTDTQYF. CDR3 coding DNA: TGTGCCAGCAGTGATGTTGGTTCCGGCACAGATACGCAGTATTTT.

This clonotype has just a few counts. The V and J genes are TRBV12-3 or TRBV12-4 and TRBJ2-6; the D is unclear. The ends were cut back, 7 bases at V and 1 base at J, with 8 bases in the middle. The CDR3 covers 14 residues. The CDR3 spells CASTWESGANVLTF. The CDR3, as DNA: TGTGCCAGCACCTGGGAATCTGGGGCCAACGTCCTGACTTTC.